This section outlines one TCR beta chain sequence together with its context. The record originates from a study of response to subunit inactivated influenza vaccine. This CDR3 is 14 amino acids long. Germline loops: CDR1 SGHRS, CDR2 YFSETQ. The V end was cut by 5 bases, the J end by 0 bases, with 11 bases between. MiXCR, applied by TCRdb to the RT-PCR reads, yields one record per CDR3 protein. The repertoire consists of around 570,000 distinct CDR3 sequences, with approximately 11% occurring once and the leading ten covering roughly 9.6%. These same data were also listed under a study on T cells expressing NK-cell markers. This second study says: cDNA encoding TCR beta was synthesized via 5'RACE template switching incorporating UMIs. The sequencing cohort of eight donors included seven HCMV-seropositive individuals and one seronegative individual. Whether expanded NKG2C+ T cell clones were HCMV-specific remained unclear.

The sample was PBMCs from blood, taken on the day of vaccination. The chain recombines TRBV5-1 with TRBJ2-5; the D gene is possibly TRBD2 (5 bases). The receptor was derived from a middle-aged man who received an inactivated influenza vaccine. CDR3 DNA: TGCGCCAGCAGAAACGGGGAGTACCAAGAGACCCAGTACTTC. Protein sequence: CASRNGEYQETQYF.